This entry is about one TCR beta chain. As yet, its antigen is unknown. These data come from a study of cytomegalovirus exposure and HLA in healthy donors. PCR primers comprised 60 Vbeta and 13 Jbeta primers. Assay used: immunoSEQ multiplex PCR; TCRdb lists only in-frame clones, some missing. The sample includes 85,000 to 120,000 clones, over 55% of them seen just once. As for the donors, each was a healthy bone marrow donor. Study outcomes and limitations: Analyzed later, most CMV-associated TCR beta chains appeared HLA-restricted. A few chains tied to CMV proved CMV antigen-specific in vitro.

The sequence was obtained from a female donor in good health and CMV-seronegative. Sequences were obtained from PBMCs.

CDR3 residues: CASSLGGSINEKLFF. CDR3 DNA: TGTGCCAGCAGCTTAGGAGGTTCCATAAATGAAAAACTGTTTTTT. This rearrangement joins TRBV7-9 to TRBJ1-4; D ambiguous. The CDR3 contains 15 residues. Germline loops: CDR1 SEHNR, CDR2 FQNEAQ (reference sequence). The ends were cut back, 1 base at V and 5 bases at J, with 11 bases in the middle. The whole variable domain, filled in from reference TRBV7-9 and TRBJ1-4, reads DTGVSQNPRHKITKRGQNVTFRCDPISEHNRLYWYRQTLGQGPEFLTYFQNEAQLEKSRLLSDRFSAERPKGSFSTLEIQRTEQGDSAMYLCASSLGGSINEKLFFGSGTQLSVL.